This T cell receptor beta chain was sequenced during a study of T cells in women clearing cervical HPV infection. For this clone: Its antigen is unidentified. Read sequence stops 3 residues before the CDR3 end, and the germline J gene provides the missing end.

Study-level findings and limits: Cases carried less TRBV6-7 than controls: roughly 0.12% versus 0.17%.

Some clones are missing from TCRdb's copy, which holds only in-frame ones; the method was immunoSEQ multiplex PCR. In total, the table holds about 48,000 clones. V lost 3 bases to trimming and J lost 4 bases, with 15 bases between them. Germline CDR1 reads DFQATT; CDR2 reads SNEGSKA (reference sequence). The CDR3 is 14 amino acids. This TCR was sampled from a woman aged 18 to 69 with a cervical HPV16 infection that either progressed to CIN3+ or cleared (not recorded which). The chain recombines TRBV20-1 with TRBJ1-2, with no clear D. Sequencing input: blood buffy coat. The CDR3 here is CSASTQARGYGYTF. Incomplete CDR3 DNA: TGCAGTGCTAGTACCCAGGCCCGGGGCTATGGC.